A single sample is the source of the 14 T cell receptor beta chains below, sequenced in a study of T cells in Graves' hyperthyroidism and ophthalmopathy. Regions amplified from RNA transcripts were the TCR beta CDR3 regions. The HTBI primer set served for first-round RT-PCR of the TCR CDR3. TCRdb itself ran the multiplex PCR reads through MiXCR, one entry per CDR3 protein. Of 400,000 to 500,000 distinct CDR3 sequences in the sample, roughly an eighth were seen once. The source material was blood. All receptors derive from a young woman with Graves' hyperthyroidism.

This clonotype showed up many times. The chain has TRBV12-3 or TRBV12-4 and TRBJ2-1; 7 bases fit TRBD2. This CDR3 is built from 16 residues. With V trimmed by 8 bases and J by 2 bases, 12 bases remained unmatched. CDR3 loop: CASVRTSSLAYNEQFF. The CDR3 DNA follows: TGTGCCAGCGTTAGGACTAGTTCATTAGCCTACAATGAGCAGTTCTTC.

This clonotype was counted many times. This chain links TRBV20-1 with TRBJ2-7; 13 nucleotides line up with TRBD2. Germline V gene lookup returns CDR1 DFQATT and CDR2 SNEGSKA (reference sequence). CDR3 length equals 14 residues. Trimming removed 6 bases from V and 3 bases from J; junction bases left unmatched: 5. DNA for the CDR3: TGCAGTGCAAGGGGACTAGCGGGGAGCTACGAGCAGTACTTC. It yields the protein CSARGLAGSYEQYF.

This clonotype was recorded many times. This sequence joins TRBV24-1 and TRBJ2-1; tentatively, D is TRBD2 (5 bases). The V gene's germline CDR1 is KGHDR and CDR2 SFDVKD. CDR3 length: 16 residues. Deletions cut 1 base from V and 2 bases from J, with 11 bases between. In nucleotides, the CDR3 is TGTGCCACCAGTGATTTAACGAGGGATCCCTACAATGAGCAGTTCTTC. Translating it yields CATSDLTRDPYNEQFF.

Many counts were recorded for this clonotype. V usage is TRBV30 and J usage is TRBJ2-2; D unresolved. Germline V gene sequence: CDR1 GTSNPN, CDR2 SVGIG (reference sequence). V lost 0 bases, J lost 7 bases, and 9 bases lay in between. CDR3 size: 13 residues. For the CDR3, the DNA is TGTGCCTGGAGTGTACTGCGCGGCGGGGAGCTGTTTTTT. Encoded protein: CAWSVLRGGELFF.

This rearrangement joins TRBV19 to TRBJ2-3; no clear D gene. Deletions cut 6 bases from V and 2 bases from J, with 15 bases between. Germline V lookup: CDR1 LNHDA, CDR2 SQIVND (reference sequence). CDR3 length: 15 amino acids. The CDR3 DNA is TGTGCCAGTAGGACACCCCGGCCCCCCACAGATACGCAGTATTTT. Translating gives CASRTPRPPTDTQYF.

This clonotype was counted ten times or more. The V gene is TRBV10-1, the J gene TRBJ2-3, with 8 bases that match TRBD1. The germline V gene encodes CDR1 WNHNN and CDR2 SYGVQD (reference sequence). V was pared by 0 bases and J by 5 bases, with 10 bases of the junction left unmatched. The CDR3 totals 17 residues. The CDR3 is CASSESPGTGKIDTQYF. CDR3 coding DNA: TGCGCCAGCAGTGAGTCACCAGGGACAGGAAAGATAGATACGCAGTATTTT.

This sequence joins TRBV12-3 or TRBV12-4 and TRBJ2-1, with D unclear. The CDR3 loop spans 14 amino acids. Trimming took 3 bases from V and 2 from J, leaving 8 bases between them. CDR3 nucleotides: TGTGCCAGCAGTTTTAGGGCAGCCTACAATGAGCAGTTCTTC. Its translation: CASSFRAAYNEQFF.

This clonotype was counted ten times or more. In DNA, the CDR3 is TGTGCCAGCAGTTTACTGTTTAATAGCAATCAGCCCCAGCATTTT. It yields the protein CASSLLFNSNQPQHF. The chain combines TRBV28 with TRBJ1-5; D unclear. Trimming removed 2 bases from V and 0 bases from J, with 8 bases in between. Germline V gene sequence: CDR1 MDHEN, CDR2 SYDVKM. CDR3 size: 15 residues.

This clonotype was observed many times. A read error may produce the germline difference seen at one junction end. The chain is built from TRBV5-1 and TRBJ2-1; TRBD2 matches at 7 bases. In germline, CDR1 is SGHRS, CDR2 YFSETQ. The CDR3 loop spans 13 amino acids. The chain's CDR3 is CASSLGRENEQFF. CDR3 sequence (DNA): TGTGCCAGCAGCTTGGGGCGGGAGAATGAGCAGTTCTTC.

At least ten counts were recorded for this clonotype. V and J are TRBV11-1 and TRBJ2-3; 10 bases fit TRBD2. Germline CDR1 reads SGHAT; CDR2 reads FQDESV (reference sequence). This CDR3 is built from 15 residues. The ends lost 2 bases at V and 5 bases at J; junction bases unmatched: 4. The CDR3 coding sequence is TGTGCCAGCAGCTTACTAATAGCGGGAGGAGATACGCAGTATTTT. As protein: CASSLLIAGGDTQYF.

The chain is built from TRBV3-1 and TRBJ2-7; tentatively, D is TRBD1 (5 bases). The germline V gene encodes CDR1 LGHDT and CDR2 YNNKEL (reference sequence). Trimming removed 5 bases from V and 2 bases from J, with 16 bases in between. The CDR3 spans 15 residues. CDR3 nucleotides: TGTGCCAGCAGCACCGGACATATTTCGGCCTACGAGCAGTACTTC. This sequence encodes CASSTGHISAYEQYF.

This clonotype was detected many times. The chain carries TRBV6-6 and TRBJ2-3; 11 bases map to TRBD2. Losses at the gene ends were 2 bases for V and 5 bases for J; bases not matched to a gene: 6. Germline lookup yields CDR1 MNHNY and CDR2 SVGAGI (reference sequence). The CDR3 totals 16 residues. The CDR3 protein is CASSYQLAGVGDTQYF. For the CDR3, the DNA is TGTGCCAGCAGTTACCAACTAGCGGGAGTTGGAGATACGCAGTATTTT.

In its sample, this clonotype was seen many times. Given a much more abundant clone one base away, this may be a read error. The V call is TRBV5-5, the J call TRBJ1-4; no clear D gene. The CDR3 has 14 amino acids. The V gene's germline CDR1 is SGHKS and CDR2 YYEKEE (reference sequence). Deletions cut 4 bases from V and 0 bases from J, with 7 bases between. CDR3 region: CASSQTTTNEKLFF. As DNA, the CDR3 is TGTGCCAGCAGCCAGACAACAACTAATGAAAAACTGTTTTTT.

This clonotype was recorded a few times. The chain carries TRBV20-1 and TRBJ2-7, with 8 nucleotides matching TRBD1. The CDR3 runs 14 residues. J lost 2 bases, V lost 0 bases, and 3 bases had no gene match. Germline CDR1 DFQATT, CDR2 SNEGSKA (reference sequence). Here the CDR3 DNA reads TGCAGTGCTAGAGATGGGGACAGGACCTACGAGCAGTACTTC. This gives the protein CSARDGDRTYEQYF.